This T cell receptor (beta chain) was documented in a study of blood T cell repertoires in COVID-19 (dated by TCRdb to the early 2020s). Some background on the complete study: Collaborator samples came from the United States, Italy and Spain and covered acute and convalescent phases of COVID-19. The prospective study material was composed of cDNA or gDNA derived from T cells, B-cell-depleted T cells, or PBMCs. Subjects who had been exposed to COVID-19, were actively infected with it, or had recovered from it provided the deeply sampled blood TCRbeta repertoires that made up the dataset. A freely available public database, intended as a resource for researchers studying the immune response to SARS-CoV-2, is where the repertoires were released. The samples were drawn from the first 160 participants of the ongoing ImmuneRACE study and from 1,254 subjects provided by 6 global collaborators. Nearly every sample came with metadata listing a de-identified subject ID, COVID-19 status, age in years and sex. HLA class I and class II types, where available, came from metadata supplied by the sample provider rather than from assay-based typing.

Remarks on this clone: Its antigen target is currently unknown. No base quality values were provided; no much bigger clone lies one nucleotide off.

General findings and caveats noted by the study authors: The quantity of clinical and demographic metadata differed by source and by participant and was supplied without curation.

Trimming removed 1 base from V and 7 bases from J; the gene matches leave 2 bases unexplained. Taken from cysteine to phenylalanine, the CDR3 has 15 residues. Left in the record is the CDR3 DNA by itself, 45 bases read in frame from the first base. Looking up the germline V gene yields CDR1 SGHTA and CDR2 FQGNSA. Collaborating institutions collected whole blood in K2EDTA tubes following their own protocols. For TCRbeta analysis, collaborators shipped samples in one of three forms: frozen whole blood, isolated PBMCs, or DNA extracted from either of those sample types. TCRbeta CDR3 regions were amplified from genomic DNA by means of the immunoSEQ Assay, a bias-controlled multiplex PCR. The authors' pipeline ran thus. The number of nucleated cells in each sample was estimated by amplification of reference gene primers within the assay. To quantify the absolute abundance of each unique TCRbeta CDR3 rearrangement, sequence reads were collapsed and filtered. For each sample, productive Simpson clonality was calculated as the square root of Simpson's diversity index across productive rearrangements. Here the immuneACCESS table is served through TCRdb, limited to in-frame sequences with V and J called. Missing clones are a known gap in these copies; in checked studies unresolved V genes cover under half, and the rest lacks a known reason. The D gene and trimming were derived from the DNA, and the V and J assignments and clone size from that table. Recorded for this sample are some 40,000 clones; approximately 86% of them occurred a single time. The biggest ten clones account for about 5.5% of the sample.

Sequencing was done on a sample of peripheral blood. The chain is encoded by TRBV7-2 joined to TRBJ2-1, and TRBD2 matches 12 of the central bases. This clonotype was sampled from a man aged 40-55 years with active COVID-19. The CDR3 region reads CASSLDGTSGNEQFF. In nucleotides, the sequence is TGTGCCAGCAGCTTAGACGGGACTAGCGGGAATGAGCAGTTCTTC.